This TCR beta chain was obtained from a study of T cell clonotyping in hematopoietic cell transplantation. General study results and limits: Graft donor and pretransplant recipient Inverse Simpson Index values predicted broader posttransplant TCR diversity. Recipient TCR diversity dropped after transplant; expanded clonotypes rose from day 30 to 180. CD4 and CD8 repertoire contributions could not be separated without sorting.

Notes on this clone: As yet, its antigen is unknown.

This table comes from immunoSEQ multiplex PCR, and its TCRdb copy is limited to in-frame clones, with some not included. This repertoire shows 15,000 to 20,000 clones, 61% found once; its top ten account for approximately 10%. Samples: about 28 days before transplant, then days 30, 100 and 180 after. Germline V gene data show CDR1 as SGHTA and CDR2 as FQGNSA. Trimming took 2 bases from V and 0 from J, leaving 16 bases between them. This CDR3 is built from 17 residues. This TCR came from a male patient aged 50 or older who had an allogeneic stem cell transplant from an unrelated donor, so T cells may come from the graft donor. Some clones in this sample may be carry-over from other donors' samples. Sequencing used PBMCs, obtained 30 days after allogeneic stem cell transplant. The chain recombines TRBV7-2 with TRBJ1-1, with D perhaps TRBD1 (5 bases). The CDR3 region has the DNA TGTGCCAGCAGCTTATATGGGGCAGGTTTGCTGAACACTGAAGCTTTCTTT. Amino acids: CASSLYGAGLLNTEAFF.